This T cell receptor (beta chain) was obtained from a study of T cell repertoires in cytomegalovirus infection. CDR3 length equals 16 residues. The V end was cut by 0 bases, the J end by 4 bases, with 19 bases between. Germline CDR1 is DFQATT and CDR2 is SNEGSKA (reference sequence). One entry per CDR3 protein results from TCRdb running MiXCR on the reads. The table shows around 630,000 distinct CDR3 sequences, with more than 20% occurring only once. The chain carries TRBV20-1 and TRBJ2-7; either TRBD1 or TRBD2 may supply D (6 bases each). The material sequenced was CD8+ T cells from PBMCs. This sequence was found in a human donor in good health (CMV status not recorded). Some clones in this sample may be carry-over from other donors' samples. In DNA form, the CDR3 reads TGCAGTGCTAGAGATCTCCGGGGGACACTCTTTTACGAGCAGTACGTC. Translation: CSARDLRGTLFYEQYV.